Below, 8 T cell receptor beta chains from the same sample are listed, as sequenced in a study of blood T cell repertoires in COVID-19. Libraries were prepared by immunoSEQ multiplex PCR; TCRdb keeps only in-frame clonotypes and omits some of them. The repertoire holds roughly 400,000 clones, approximately 91% seen once, with approximately 2.1% in the top ten. Sequenced input: PBMCs or T cells enriched from blood (not recorded which). These receptors were taken from a woman aged 40 to 55 with acute COVID-19.

V is TRBV5-1 and J is TRBJ2-7, with D uncertain. The CDR3 has 12 residues. Trimming took off 2 bases at V and 6 bases at J, with 9 bases between the two ends. From germline, CDR1 is SGHRS and CDR2 YFSETQ. The CDR3 here is CASSLTSAEQYF. CDR3 DNA sequence: TGCGCCAGCAGCTTAACGAGCGCCGAGCAGTACTTC.

The chain links TRBV9 to TRBJ1-2; D is undetermined. Germline V CDR1 and CDR2: SGDLS, YYNGEE. Trimming took 0 bases from V and 8 from J, leaving 11 bases between them. This CDR3 spans 13 amino acids. In DNA, the CDR3 is TGTGCCAGCAGCGTAGGCGGGGATTTAGGCTACACCTTC. Residues: CASSVGGDLGYTF.

This CDR3 is CASSQVLNTEAFF. CDR3 bases: TGCGCCAGCAGCCAAGTGCTAAACACTGAAGCTTTCTTT. The V gene is TRBV4-1, the J gene TRBJ1-1; unclear D gene. This CDR3 is 13 amino acids long. V lost 1 base, J lost 2 bases, and 5 bases lay in between. The V gene's germline CDR1 is MGHRA and CDR2 YSYEKL.

The CDR3 protein is CASSRQGFNSPLHF. In DNA form, the CDR3 reads TGTGCCAGCAGCCGACAGGGATTTAATTCACCCCTCCACTTT. This chain links TRBV3-1 (or the pseudogene TRBV3-2) with TRBJ1-6; TRBD1 aligns across 7 bases. With 4 bases clipped from V and 6 bases from J, the junction kept 3 bases outside the gene matches. Germline V gene sequence: CDR1 LGHDT, CDR2 YNNKEL (reference sequence). CDR3 length: 14 amino acids.

The chain carries TRBV11-3 and TRBJ1-1, with D perhaps TRBD1 (6 bases). In germline, CDR1 is SGHNT, CDR2 YENEEA. V lost 2 bases to trimming and J lost 7 bases, with 11 bases between them. There are 13 residues in the CDR3. CDR3 sequence: CASSLSQGFEAFF. For the CDR3, the DNA is TGTGCCAGCAGCTTATCTCAGGGGTTTGAAGCTTTCTTT.

This chain links TRBV10-3 with TRBJ2-7; D might be TRBD1 (6 bases). Germline assignment: CDR1 ENHRY and CDR2 SYGVKD. The CDR3 length is 14 residues. The ends were cut back, 6 bases at V and 0 bases at J, with 12 bases in the middle. The CDR3, as DNA: TGTGCCATCAGAGACAGGCGGAACTCCTACGAGCAGTACTTC. It specifies CAIRDRRNSYEQYF.

As concerns this clone: Different DNA sequences within this sample yield the same CDR3. The chain carries TRBV6-1 and TRBJ1-2, with 8 bases lining up with TRBD1. This CDR3 region has 13 residues. Germline V lookup: CDR1 MNHNS, CDR2 SASEGT. J gave up 6 bases and V 1 base, and 1 base lay outside the gene matches. CDR3 DNA sequence: TGTGCCAGCAGTGAAGACAGGGGGAATGGCTACACCTTC. Protein product: CASSEDRGNGYTF.

This clone occurred a few times. The chain links TRBV27 to TRBJ1-1; possible D gene TRBD1, 6 bases. The length of the CDR3 is 15 residues. Germline CDR1 MNHEY, CDR2 SMNVEV (reference sequence). V lost 3 bases to trimming and J lost 1 base, with 12 bases between them. The CDR3 sequence is CASSFHMDRNTEAFF. CDR3 bases: TGTGCCAGCAGTTTCCACATGGACAGGAACACTGAAGCTTTCTTT.